This entry features one T cell receptor beta chain sequence. The entry originates in a study of blood T cell repertoires in COVID-19. About the research overall: Samples taken during acute and convalescent COVID-19 were collected in the United States, Italy and Spain. T cells, B-cell-depleted T cells, or PBMCs supplied cDNA or gDNA.

The germline V gene encodes CDR1 SGHVS and CDR2 FQNEAQ. This CDR3 has 14 residues. V dropped 2 bases and J dropped 10 bases, with 12 bases sitting between them. Per the study methods: Scientists estimated how many nucleated cells there were by amplifying reference gene primers. Measured with immunoSEQ multiplex PCR; TCRdb has only the in-frame clones, and not every one. That table gives V, J and clone size, and the DNA gave D and trimming. The sample lists 260,000 or so clones; roughly 82% were seen once. Sequencing was done on a sample of peripheral blood. This receptor was obtained from an older woman with acute or convalescent COVID-19. The V call is TRBV7-8, the J call TRBJ1-6, with D possibly being TRBD1 (5 bases). The CDR3 spells CASSLSRGGSPLHF. CDR3 sequence (DNA): TGTGCCAGCAGCTTATCTAGGGGTGGCTCACCCCTCCACTTT.